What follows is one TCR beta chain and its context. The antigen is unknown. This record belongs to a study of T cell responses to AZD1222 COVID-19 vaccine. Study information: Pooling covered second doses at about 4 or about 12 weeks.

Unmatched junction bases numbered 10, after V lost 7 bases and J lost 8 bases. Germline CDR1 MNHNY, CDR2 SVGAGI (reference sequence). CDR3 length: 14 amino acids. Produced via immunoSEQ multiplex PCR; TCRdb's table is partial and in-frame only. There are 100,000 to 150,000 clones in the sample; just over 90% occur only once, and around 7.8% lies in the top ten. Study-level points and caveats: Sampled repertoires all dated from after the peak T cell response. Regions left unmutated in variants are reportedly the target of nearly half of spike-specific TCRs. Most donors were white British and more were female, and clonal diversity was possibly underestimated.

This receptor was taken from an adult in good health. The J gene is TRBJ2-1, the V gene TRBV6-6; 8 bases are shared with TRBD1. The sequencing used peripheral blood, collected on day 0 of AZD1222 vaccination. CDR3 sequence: CASTNRQGRHEQFF. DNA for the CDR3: TGTGCCAGCACCAACCGACAGGGGCGGCATGAGCAGTTCTTC.